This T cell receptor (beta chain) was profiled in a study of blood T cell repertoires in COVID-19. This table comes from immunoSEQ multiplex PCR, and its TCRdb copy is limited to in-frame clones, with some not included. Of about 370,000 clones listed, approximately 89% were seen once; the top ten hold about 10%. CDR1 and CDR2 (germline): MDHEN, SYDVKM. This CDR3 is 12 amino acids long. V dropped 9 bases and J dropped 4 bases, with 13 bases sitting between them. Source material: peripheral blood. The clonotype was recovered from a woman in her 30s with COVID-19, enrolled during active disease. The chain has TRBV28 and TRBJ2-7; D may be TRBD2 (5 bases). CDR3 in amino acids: CARDQTGYEQYF. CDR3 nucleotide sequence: TGTGCCAGGGACCAGACGGGATACGAGCAGTACTTC.